Detailed here is one T cell receptor beta chain. Antigen specificity is unknown. Germline loops: CDR1 SGHTA, CDR2 FQGNSA. The CDR3 runs 15 residues. V was shortened by 5 bases and J by 0 bases, with 13 bases between the two germline ends. Here immunoSEQ multiplex PCR was the method, and the copy in TCRdb shows in-frame clones only, minus some. The table shows approximately 7,000 clones, with 80% to 90% occurring only once. The sample belongs to a study of T cell clonotyping in hematopoietic cell transplantation. General observations from the study: Higher Inverse Simpson Index values in graft donor and pretransplant recipient predicted broader posttransplant TCR diversity. Cells were unsorted, so CD4 and CD8 contributions were not separated.

The chain joins TRBV7-2 to TRBJ1-2; D is possibly TRBD1 (5 bases). The receptor comes from a male patient between 45 and 60 years old who had an allogeneic stem cell transplant from a related donor, so the T cells may come from the graft donor. Some clones in this sample may be carry-over from other donors' samples. The sample in question was PBMCs, obtained 100 days after allogeneic stem cell transplant. The CDR3 DNA reads TGTGCCAGCAGCCAACCAGGGTATTCTAACTATGGCTACACCTTC. As protein: CASSQPGYSNYGYTF.